These 25 T cell receptor beta chains were all obtained from the same sample, sequenced in a study of blood T cells in healthy people across ages. A second about 6 to 11 cycle PCR used barcoded and J-beta primers. MiXCR was run by TCRdb on the 5' RACE reads, yielding one entry per CDR3 protein. Of about 1,500,000 distinct CDR3 sequences in the sample, about 28% are singletons; the top ten hold about 7.7%. Sequencing was done on a sample of blood. The source is a woman aged 30 to 39 in good health.

This clonotype has more than one count but fewer than ten. The chain employs TRBV20-1 and TRBJ1-1; D not certain. V gave up 5 bases and J gave up 0 bases, with 10 bases separating them. The V gene's germline CDR1 is DFQATT and CDR2 SNEGSKA (reference sequence). This CDR3 has 13 residues. The CDR3 sequence: CSAPRSVNTEAFF. In DNA, the CDR3 is TGCAGTGCTCCCCGCAGCGTGAACACTGAAGCTTTCTTT.

The chain carries TRBV19 and TRBJ1-2; TRBD1 aligns across 9 bases. With V trimmed by 6 bases and J by 4 bases, 12 bases remained unmatched. The CDR3 covers 16 residues. The germline V gene encodes CDR1 LNHDA and CDR2 SQIVND (reference sequence). The CDR3 loop reads CASRTGTGSLSYGYTF. The CDR3 DNA sequence: TGTGCCAGTAGGACCGGGACAGGGAGCCTGTCCTATGGCTACACCTTC.

The chain carries TRBV20-1 and TRBJ2-5, with D perhaps given as TRBD1 or TRBD2 (5 bases each). The CDR3 contains 14 residues. V dropped 2 bases and J dropped 11 bases, with 21 bases sitting between them. The germline CDR1 and CDR2 sequences are DFQATT and SNEGSKA (reference sequence). CDR3 loop: CSARSPRGDNEQYF. In DNA form, the CDR3 reads TGCAGTGCTAGATCCCCGAGGGGAGACAATGAGCAGTACTTC.

The V and J genes are TRBV5-1 and TRBJ2-7; 7 nucleotides line up with TRBD2. The end of the DNA fits TRBJ2-5 better, so the J call may be wrong. The length of the CDR3 is 14 residues. Germline V gives CDR1 SGHRS, CDR2 YFSETQ. CDR3 nucleotide sequence: TGCGCCAGCAGTCGGATGGGGGGGAAGGAGACCCAGTACTTC. It encodes CASSRMGGKETQYF.

The chain carries TRBV5-6 and TRBJ2-1, with D hard to call. V lost 1 base and J lost 1, with 12 bases in between. The CDR3 is made up of 16 amino acids. Per the germline V gene, CDR1 is SGHDT and CDR2 is YYEEEE. DNA of the CDR3: TGTGCCAGCAGCTTGCCCCAAGGGTCATCCTACAATGAGCAGTTCTTC. Translation gives CASSLPQGSSYNEQFF.

On this clonotype: One end of the junction is discordant with germline, which a read error may explain. The chain carries TRBV2 and TRBJ2-2; D call uncertain. CDR3 size: 13 residues. Germline assignment: CDR1 SNHLY and CDR2 FYNNEI. As DNA, the CDR3 is TGTGCCTGCAGTGAATGGGCAACCGGGGAGCTGTTTTTT. Encoded protein: CACSEWATGELFF.

This clonotype was picked up many times. CDR3 DNA sequence: TGCGCCAGCAGCCCGTACGGGGACAGGAGCTATGGCTACACCTTC. This sequence encodes CASSPYGDRSYGYTF. V usage is TRBV5-1 and J usage is TRBJ1-2; 8 bases line up with TRBD1. Trimming at V came to 4 bases and at J to 4 bases, leaving 9 bases not matched to a gene. This CDR3 comprises 15 residues. The germline CDR1 and CDR2 sequences are SGHRS and YFSETQ.

As for this clonotype: A junction end diverges from the germline sequence, so it may reflect a read error. This sequence joins TRBV7-9 and TRBJ1-2; D gene ambiguous. CDR3 length: 12 residues. The germline V gene has CDR1 SEHNR and CDR2 FQNEAQ (reference sequence). CDR3 protein: CASSLENVGCTF. The DNA of the CDR3 is TGTGCCAGCAGCTTAGAAAACGTGGGCTGCACCTTC.

Note on this clonotype: The junction and the germline gene differ at one end; a read error may be behind it. The chain employs TRBV7-2 and TRBJ2-1; 10 bases are shared with TRBD2. This CDR3 contains 16 residues. From germline, CDR1 is SGHTA and CDR2 FQGNSA. This chain's CDR3 is CAGSLAGGFSYNEQFF. The CDR3 DNA is TGTGCCGGCAGCTTAGCGGGAGGATTTTCCTACAATGAGCAGTTCTTC.

This clonotype has a handful of counts. This chain joins TRBV7-2 and TRBJ1-1; D is possibly TRBD1 (5 bases). Per the germline V gene, CDR1 is SGHTA and CDR2 is FQGNSA. This CDR3 contains 18 residues. V lost 5 bases, J lost 0 bases, and 22 bases lay in between. CDR3 protein: CASSQGSNTGAMNTEAFF. CDR3 in DNA: TGTGCCAGCAGCCAAGGGTCGAATACCGGGGCCATGAACACTGAAGCTTTCTTT.

The rearrangement joins TRBV7-9 to TRBJ2-1; possible D gene TRBD2, 5 bases. TRBJ2-7 matches the DNA end more closely, so the J call is doubtful. CDR1 and CDR2 (germline): SEHNR, FQNEAQ (reference sequence). CDR3 size: 16 residues. The CDR3 DNA sequence: TGTGCCAGCAGCCCCGTTGAGCGGCAAGACGTCAATGAGCAGTACTTC. Its protein product is CASSPVERQDVNEQYF.

The V gene is TRBV6-2 or TRBV6-3, the J gene TRBJ2-7, with D uncertain. The CDR3 sequence is 14 residues long. V was clipped by 6 bases and J by 0 bases, with 12 bases between them. The germline CDR1 and CDR2 sequences are MNHEY and SVGEGT. CDR3 in amino acids: CASRTRRSSYEQYF. CDR3 DNA sequence: TGTGCCAGCAGGACGAGAAGGAGCTCCTACGAGCAGTACTTC.

This clonotype was seen a handful of times. J is TRBJ2-3 and V is TRBV9, with D unclear. V dropped 2 bases and J dropped 6 bases, with 13 bases sitting between them. There are 14 residues in the CDR3. Per the germline V gene, CDR1 is SGDLS and CDR2 is YYNGEE. CDR3 DNA sequence: TGTGCCAGCAGCGTTCGGGTCAATGGGGATACGCAGTATTTT. This codes for CASSVRVNGDTQYF.

This clonotype came up a few times. This sequence joins TRBV9 and TRBJ2-1; the D is unclear. This CDR3 comprises 14 residues. The V end lost 0 bases, the J end lost 7 bases, and 11 bases lay between the germline ends. Germline loops: CDR1 SGDLS, CDR2 YYNGEE. CDR3 loop: CASSVVPDGNEQFF. The CDR3 region has the DNA TGTGCCAGCAGCGTAGTTCCCGATGGGAATGAGCAGTTCTTC.

In its sample, this clonotype was seen a few times. The chain carries TRBV21-1 and TRBJ2-7; the table names TRBD2, a call not compared with the DNA. TRBV21-1 is a recognized pseudogene. This CDR3 region has 15 residues. Here the CDR3 DNA reads TGTGCCAGCAGCAAAGTCCGGGACTTTGACTACGTGCAGTACTTC. Translation: CASSKVRDFDYVQYF.

In this sample, this clonotype turned up many times. The chain is built from TRBV28 and TRBJ1-2, with D unclear. This CDR3 has 12 residues. V lost 5 bases, J lost 4 bases, and 8 bases lay in between. CDR1 and CDR2 (germline): MDHEN, SYDVKM. The CDR3 sequence: CASSRLRYGYTF. The DNA of the CDR3 is TGTGCCAGCAGTAGGTTGCGCTATGGCTACACCTTC.

Only a few counts were recorded for this clonotype. The chain uses TRBV28 and TRBJ2-7; weak D call: TRBD2 (6 bases). The CDR3 loop spans 15 amino acids. Trimming stripped 2 bases from V and 4 bases from J, with 15 bases between. The germline V gene encodes CDR1 MDHEN and CDR2 SYDVKM. The CDR3 region is CASSLGSGGRYEQYF. DNA of the CDR3: TGTGCCAGCAGTTTAGGGTCAGGAGGGAGATACGAGCAGTACTTC.

The J gene is TRBJ1-1, the V gene TRBV6-6; 9 bases agree with TRBD1. V lost 7 bases, J lost 4 bases, and 10 bases stayed unmatched. This CDR3 is 15 amino acids long. The V gene's germline CDR1 is MNHNY and CDR2 SVGAGI (reference sequence). The CDR3 nucleotides are TGTGCCAGCATAACGACAGGGGGTTTGAGCACTGAAGCTTTCTTT. It translates to CASITTGGLSTEAFF.

This clonotype was recorded a few times. The J gene is TRBJ2-1, the V gene TRBV13; 7 bases are shared with TRBD2. The CDR3 totals 15 residues. The V gene's germline CDR1 is PRHDT and CDR2 FYEKMQ (reference sequence). V lost 2 bases and J lost 8; bases outside the gene matches: 9. The CDR3 loop is CASSLRGRARDEQFF. The CDR3 DNA follows: TGTGCCAGCAGCTTACGAGGGAGGGCCAGGGATGAGCAGTTCTTC.

The chain combines TRBV28 with TRBJ1-1; D is ambiguous. V gave up 5 bases and J gave up 10 bases, with 11 bases separating them. Germline V gene sequence: CDR1 MDHEN, CDR2 SYDVKM. This CDR3 is built from 11 residues. This chain's CDR3 is CASSGPGVAFF. CDR3 coding DNA: TGTGCCAGCAGTGGCCCTGGGGTAGCTTTCTTT.

This chain joins TRBV19 and TRBJ2-3; D is undetermined. The V end was cut by 6 bases, the J end by 1 base, with 11 bases between. The CDR3 extends over 14 amino acids. Germline CDR1 reads LNHDA; CDR2 reads SQIVND (reference sequence). Written as DNA, the CDR3 is TGTGCCAGTAGAGGACGCACGGGCACAGATACGCAGTATTTT. This translates into CASRGRTGTDTQYF.

This clonotype appeared once. J is TRBJ2-3 and V is TRBV5-4, with 8 bases that match TRBD1. Germline CDR1 reads SGHNT; CDR2 reads YYREEE (reference sequence). This CDR3 has 14 amino acids. The J segment lost 4 bases and the V segment lost 2 bases, leaving 3 bases of the junction unmatched. This CDR3 reads CASSFSGQADTQYF. DNA for the CDR3: TGTGCCAGCAGCTTTTCGGGACAGGCAGATACGCAGTATTTT.

The rearrangement uses TRBV27 and TRBJ1-4, with D possibly being TRBD1 (5 bases). Germline values: CDR1 MNHEY, CDR2 SMNVEV (reference sequence). V dropped 6 bases and J dropped 4 bases, with 12 bases sitting between them. The CDR3 contains 14 residues. The CDR3 coding sequence is TGTGCCAGCAGAAAGCGAGGGGTTAATGAAAAACTGTTTTTT. This codes for CASRKRGVNEKLFF.

The genes are TRBV7-6 and TRBJ2-5; tentative D call: TRBD2 (5 bases). Germline CDR1 is SGHVS and CDR2 is FNYEAQ. The CDR3 is 14 residues long. V was shortened by 3 bases and J by 3 bases, with 11 bases between the two germline ends. The CDR3 nucleotides are TGTGCCAGCAGCTTCTCGGTTAGCGAAGAGACCCAGTACTTC. This codes for CASSFSVSEETQYF.

This clonotype was picked up many times. The V and J genes are TRBV21-1 and TRBJ2-1. TRBV21-1 is described as a pseudogene. The CDR3 has 17 amino acids. In DNA form, the CDR3 reads TGTGCCAGCAGCAAAGTTGTCAGGCGATGCTCCTACAATGAGCAGTTCTTC. Its protein is CASSKVVRRCSYNEQFF.